The clone carrying this T cell receptor beta chain was observed a handful of times. Its antigen remains unknown. CDR3 length equals 16 residues. V shed 4 bases, J shed 1 base, and the junction held 6 bases outside the gene matches. Germline V gives CDR1 DFQATT, CDR2 SNEGSKA (reference sequence). This record comes from a study of CD8 T cells in ankylosing spondylitis. Study results and caveats: Within ankylosing spondylitis blood, a TCR beta motif made up of eight or nine highly homologous variants appeared to be characteristic.

Molecular-barcoded quantitative 5'-RACE produced these TCR beta libraries. TCRdb re-derived calls from the 5' RACE reads in MiXCR, one entry per CDR3 protein. The sample has approximately 130,000 distinct CDR3 sequences, 9.3% seen once. The sample comprised blood, either unsorted or a sorted T cell fraction (not recorded which). This clonotype was obtained from a male donor with ankylosing spondylitis or in good health (not recorded which). The chain couples TRBV20-1 to TRBJ2-3; 12 positions agree with TRBD1. The CDR3 DNA sequence: TGCAGTGCTAAAGACGGGACAGGGGGCGGCACAGATACGCAGTATTTT. The encoded protein is CSAKDGTGGGTDTQYF.